The rows below give T cell receptor beta chains drawn from one sample of a study of shared clonotypes between healthy human individuals. Data came from immunoSEQ multiplex PCR; TCRdb stores just in-frame clones and leaves some out. This sample has about 2.4 million clones, with 93% found just once. The material sequenced was naive CD4+ T cells from PBMCs. The receptors were gathered from a man between 18 and 29 years old in good health. Some clones in this sample may be carry-over from other donors' samples. Both conserved end residues are part of each CDR3. The D gene is left open where the match is weak. The size field is filled for only some rows; it gives once, few, many or a size class.

V gene	clone size	D gene	J gene	CDR3 DNA	CDR3 protein
TRBV28	.	.	TRBJ2-7	TGTGCCAGCAGTTTGGGCGGGGCCGTCTACGAGCAGTACTTC	CASSLGGAVYEQYF
TRBV14	.	.	TRBJ2-3	TGTGCCAGCAGCCGAAATTTCGGCACAGATACGCAGTATTTT	CASSRNFGTDTQYF
TRBV6-1	.	TRBD2	TRBJ2-3	TGTGCCAGCAGTGCGGGACTAGCGGGAGGGGAATGGTTTGATACGCAGTATTTT	CASSAGLAGGEWFDTQYF
TRBV5-1	.	.	TRBJ1-3	TGCGCCAGCAGCTTCGGACATATCGGAAACACCATATATTTT	CASSFGHIGNTIYF
TRBV28	.	TRBD2	TRBJ2-1	TGTGCCAGCAGTCCGACCGGGACTACGTTCTTC	CASSPTGTTFF
TRBV6-6	.	.	TRBJ1-5	TGTGCCAGCAGTTACTTGGTATATCAGCCCCAGCATTTT	CASSYLVYQPQHF
TRBV18	.	TRBD1	TRBJ1-3	TGTGCCAGCTCACCCCAGGGACAGGGGAACTCTGGAAACACCATATATTTT	CASSPQGQGNSGNTIYF
TRBV27	.	.	TRBJ2-7	TGTGCCAGCAGTGTCCAGGGGCGCCCAGCTTTCGAGCAGTACTTC	CASSVQGRPAFEQYF
TRBV5-5	.	.	TRBJ2-3	TGTGCCAGCAGCTTGGAATCAGATACGCAGTATTTT	CASSLESDTQYF
TRBV12-1	.	.	TRBJ2-3	TGTGCCAGCAGCTTTGCGCGGGGGCAGCCCACTAGCACAGATACGCAGTATTTT	CASSFARGQPTSTDTQYF
TRBV5-1	.	TRBD2	TRBJ2-3	TGCGCCAGCAGCTTGGGGGACTACCTGAGCACAGATACGCAGTATTTT	CASSLGDYLSTDTQYF
TRBV6-9	.	.	TRBJ1-1	TGTGCCAGCAGTTACGAAGGGGGAATCACTGAAGCTTTCTTT	CASSYEGGITEAFF
TRBV5-1	.	.	TRBJ1-5	TGCGCCAGCAGCCCGGGGTATAGCAATCAGCCCCAGCATTTT	CASSPGYSNQPQHF
TRBV9	.	TRBD1	TRBJ2-2	TGTGCCAGCAGCCCCCGAGGGGGCGCGAACACCGGGGAGCTGTTTTTT	CASSPRGGANTGELFF
TRBV9	.	.	TRBJ2-2	TGTGCCAGCAGCGTATCGTTGCGGGGGAACACCGGGGAGCTGTTTTTT	CASSVSLRGNTGELFF
TRBV18	once	.	TRBJ2-3	TGTGCCAGCTCACCCACCAGGGGGGTGCGGACAGATACGCAGTATTTT	CASSPTRGVRTDTQYF
TRBV5-1	.	.	TRBJ2-3	TGCGCCAGCAAACCTAGGGGTGGGGACCCCACAGATACGCAGTATTTT	CASKPRGGDPTDTQYF
TRBV5-1	.	.	TRBJ2-5	TGCGCCAGCAGCCCAAAGGGGAACCAAGAGACCCAGTACTTC	CASSPKGNQETQYF
TRBV6-1	few	.	TRBJ2-2	TGTGCCAGCAGTGACGTGGCAGGCGTGGCCGGGGAGCTGTTTTTT	CASSDVAGVAGELFF
TRBV28	.	.	TRBJ1-5	TGTGCCAGCAGTTTCGACAGAACAAATCAGCCCCAGCATTTT	CASSFDRTNQPQHF
TRBV5-1	.	TRBD1	TRBJ2-3	TGCGCCAGCAGCTCGCTTGGACAGGGGGCCGGCGATACGCAGTATTTT	CASSSLGQGAGDTQYF
TRBV5-8	.	.	TRBJ1-2	TGTGCCAGCAGCTCCCCGGGGGGGTTTAACTATGGCTACACCTTC	CASSSPGGFNYGYTF
TRBV30	.	.	TRBJ2-7	TGTGCCTGGAGTGTAAGGGGGGTCCTTACTTCAACAGGATATTCCTACGAGCAGTACTTC	CAWSVRGVLTSTGYSYEQYF
TRBV28	.	.	TRBJ1-1	TGTGCCAGCAGTCCAAACAGGTACACTGAAGCTTTCTTT	CASSPNRYTEAFF
TRBV4-3	.	TRBD2	TRBJ2-3	TGCGCCAGCAGCCAGCTAGCGGGAGGGCCCTCAGATACGCAGTATTTT	CASSQLAGGPSDTQYF
TRBV5-1	.	.	TRBJ2-2	TGCGCCAGCAGCTCCGGGACACAGGGCGGGGAGCTGTTTTTT	CASSSGTQGGELFF
TRBV30	once	.	TRBJ2-1	TGTGCCTGGAGTGTAGGCAGGACGCTCAATGAGCAGTTCTTC	CAWSVGRTLNEQFF
TRBV28	.	.	TRBJ2-7	TGTGCCAGCAGTTTAAGGTCGAGCTACGAGCAGTACTTC	CASSLRSSYEQYF
TRBV7-6	.	TRBD2	TRBJ2-2	TGTGCCAGCGTGGCTAGCGGGAGGGCCGGGGAGCTGTTTTTT	CASVASGRAGELFF
TRBV5-1	.	.	TRBJ2-1	TGCGCCAGCAGCCTAGAAGGGTATGAGCAGTTCTTC	CASSLEGYEQFF
TRBV10-3	.	.	TRBJ1-4	TGTGCCACTCGAGGGGAGGGAACGACTAATGAAAAACTGTTTTTT	CATRGEGTTNEKLFF
TRBV2	.	TRBD1	TRBJ1-5	TGTGCCAGCAGTGAAACCACAGGGGGTGGCAATCAGCCCCAGCATTTT	CASSETTGGGNQPQHF
TRBV5-5	few	.	TRBJ1-2	TGTGCCAGCAGCTTAGCGGGGAATTCGGGCTATGGCTACACCTTC	CASSLAGNSGYGYTF
TRBV28	.	TRBD2	TRBJ2-7	TGTGCCAGCAGATTAGCGGGAGCGGTACCCGAGCAGTACTTC	CASRLAGAVPEQYF
TRBV6-1	.	.	TRBJ1-1	TGTGCCAGCAGTGAACTTGTGCAGCTATCTCCTTTCATGAACACTGAAGCTTTCTTT	CASSELVQLSPFMNTEAFF
TRBV10-3	once	.	TRBJ2-5	TGTGCCATCAGTGAGCCCCCTTGGGCAGGGCCAAAAGAGACCCAGTACTTC	CAISEPPWAGPKETQYF
TRBV5-1	.	.	TRBJ2-7	TGCGCCAGCAGCTTGGTCCGGGACGCGACCTACGAGCAGTACTTC	CASSLVRDATYEQYF
TRBV4-1	.	TRBD1	TRBJ2-7	TGCGCCAGCAGCCAAGGGACAGGGGTTGGGGAGCAGTACTTC	CASSQGTGVGEQYF
TRBV10-1	.	.	TRBJ2-5	TGCGCCAGCAGTAACGGACAGGGAGGGTCAGAGACCCAGTACTTC	CASSNGQGGSETQYF
TRBV9	.	.	TRBJ1-3	TGTGCCAGCAGCGCCCTCCTTGGGCTCTCTGGAAACACCATATATTTT	CASSALLGLSGNTIYF
TRBV7-3	.	.	TRBJ2-1	TGTGCCAGCAGCACCATTGACACGATCAGCAATGAGCAGTTCTTC	CASSTIDTISNEQFF
TRBV7-2	.	.	TRBJ2-7	TGTGCCAGCAGCTTAGTAAACTACGAGCAGTACTTC	CASSLVNYEQYF
TRBV7-3	.	.	TRBJ2-5	TGTGCCAGCAGCTTAGCGGTGTCTAGTGAGACCCAGTACTTC	CASSLAVSSETQYF
TRBV11-2	.	.	TRBJ2-3	TGTGCCAGCAGCTTAGCGGGAGTAGCTGATACGCAGTATTTT	CASSLAGVADTQYF
TRBV27	.	.	TRBJ1-2	TGTGCCAGCGCGCTACGGGCGTACTATGGCTACACCTTC	CASALRAYYGYTF
TRBV19	.	.	TRBJ2-7	TGTGCCAGTAGCCAGGCAGCCGACAAGGGGTCGTTTCGGCAGTACTTC	CASSQAADKGSFRQYF
TRBV6-6	.	.	TRBJ1-2	TGTGCCAGCAGCTCGGTGGCTAACTATGGCTACACCTTC	CASSSVANYGYTF
TRBV7-2	.	.	TRBJ2-5	TGTGCCAGCAGCTTAGTCCGGACGGGGTGGGAGACCCAGTACTTC	CASSLVRTGWETQYF
TRBV9	.	.	TRBJ2-5	TGTGCCAGCAGCGTAGAGGGTTGGAGGGGGACCCAGTACTTC	CASSVEGWRGTQYF
TRBV2	few	.	TRBJ2-2	TGTGCCAGCAGCGGAGATGCCGGGGAGCTGTTTTTT	CASSGDAGELFF
TRBV19	.	.	TRBJ2-1	TGTGCCAGTAGTATACCCTACAATGAGCAGTTCTTC	CASSIPYNEQFF
TRBV27	.	.	TRBJ1-4	TGTGCCAGCAGCCCTACAGCTTGGGAAAAACTGTTTTTT	CASSPTAWEKLFF
TRBV4-1	.	.	TRBJ2-2	TGCGCCAGCAGCCAAGCCCCCAGCGTCGGGCCAGGGTTCACCGGGGAGCTGTTTTTT	CASSQAPSVGPGFTGELFF
TRBV9	.	.	TRBJ2-6	TGTGCCAGCACAGTTCGAGGCTCTGGGGCCAACGTCCTGACTTTC	CASTVRGSGANVLTF
TRBV30	.	.	TRBJ1-4	TGTGCCTGCTCCGGGCTGGGGGCTAATGAAAAACTGTTTTTT	CACSGLGANEKLFF
TRBV7-6	.	.	TRBJ1-4	TGTGCCAGCAGCTTAACAGGGTTGGGTGAAAAACTGTTTTTT	CASSLTGLGEKLFF
TRBV13	once	TRBD1	TRBJ2-7	TGTGCCAGCAGGGGGACAGGGATGGGCGAGCAGTACTTC	CASRGTGMGEQYF
TRBV19	once	.	TRBJ1-1	TGTGCCAGTAGTATTGGCGAGAACACTGAAGCTTTCTTT	CASSIGENTEAFF